The 25 T cell receptor beta chains listed next were all sequenced from one sample in a study of lymphopenia after photon versus proton radiotherapy. Method: immunoSEQ multiplex PCR; TCRdb's copy keeps in-frame clones and lacks some. Of more than 25,000 clones in the sample, approximately 90% were seen once. The specimen comprised peripheral blood, sampled from a patient treated with photon-based radiotherapy. The source is a man aged 45 to 65 with gastric cancer.

This clone occurred once. The chain employs TRBV6-4 and TRBJ2-2; D not certain. The V and J ends lost 3 bases and 6 bases respectively, with 5 bases between them. From germline, CDR1 is MRHNA and CDR2 SNTAGT. The CDR3 contains 12 residues. As DNA, the CDR3 is TGTGCCAGCAGTGATGAACCCGGGGAGCTGTTTTTT. Its protein is CASSDEPGELFF.

The J gene is TRBJ2-5, the V gene TRBV7-2, with 11 bases that match TRBD1. The CDR3 contains 14 residues. V dropped 5 bases and J dropped 11; count of bases not matched to a gene: 10. The germline CDR1 and CDR2 sequences are SGHTA and FQGNSA. The CDR3: CASSPRGQGGKQYF. CDR3 nucleotide sequence: TGTGCCAGCAGCCCCCGGGGACAGGGGGGGAAGCAGTACTTC.

V gene TRBV10-2 combines with J gene TRBJ1-3; 7 bases match TRBD1. The CDR3 is made up of 14 amino acids. Germline V gene data show CDR1 as WSHSY and CDR2 as SAAADI. After removal of 8 bases from V and 1 base from J, the junction contained 5 bases not matched to a gene. The CDR3 DNA is TGCGCCAGCGGCACAGGGGATTCTGGAAACACCATATATTTT. This codes for CASGTGDSGNTIYF.

The chain is built from TRBV5-6 and TRBJ2-6; 7 bases align to TRBD1. V lost 3 bases, J lost 3 bases, and 15 bases stayed unmatched. The CDR3 is 19 residues long. Germline V CDR1 and CDR2: SGHDT, YYEEEE. The CDR3 protein is CASSSLIMTGLSGANVLTF. CDR3 sequence (DNA): TGTGCCAGCAGCTCCCTGATTATGACAGGGTTAAGTGGGGCCAACGTCCTGACTTTC.

This rearrangement joins TRBV11-3 to TRBJ2-1; D might be TRBD1 or TRBD2, each matching 5 bases. Trimming took off 5 bases at V and 6 bases at J, with 11 bases between the two ends. Germline V lookup: CDR1 SGHNT, CDR2 YENEEA. This CDR3 contains 13 residues. In nucleotides, the CDR3 is TGTGCCAGCAGCGCAACTAGGGGCAATGAGCAGTTCTTC. This encodes CASSATRGNEQFF.

The J gene is TRBJ1-2, the V gene TRBV6-1; D remains unclear. This CDR3 region has 16 residues. Trimming stripped 0 bases from V and 7 bases from J, with 18 bases between. Germline V gene sequence: CDR1 MNHNS, CDR2 SASEGT. CDR3 protein: CASSEALEERFRGYTF. In DNA form, the CDR3 reads TGTGCCAGCAGTGAAGCCCTGGAGGAGCGCTTCCGTGGCTACACCTTC.

The genes are TRBV4-1 and TRBJ2-2, with D hard to call. The germline V and J ends were trimmed by 1 base and 7 bases, with 4 bases remaining between them. The CDR3 totals 12 residues. The germline V gene has CDR1 MGHRA and CDR2 YSYEKL. CDR3 in amino acids: CASSQVHGELFF. The CDR3 coding sequence is TGCGCCAGCAGCCAAGTGCACGGGGAGCTGTTTTTT.

This clone was found a few times. Other DNA sequences in this specimen translate into the identical CDR3. As DNA, the CDR3 is TGCAGTGCCTCGGACGGCACTGAAGCTTTCTTT. This sequence encodes CSASDGTEAFF. The chain couples TRBV20-1 to TRBJ1-1, with D unresolved. There are 11 residues in the CDR3. V gave up 6 bases and J gave up 4 bases, with 9 bases separating them. Germline V CDR1 and CDR2: DFQATT, SNEGSKA (reference sequence).

The chain joins TRBV19 to TRBJ2-3, with 8 bases lining up with TRBD2. The V segment lost 3 bases and the J segment 2 bases; nucleotides outside the gene matches: 4. This CDR3 has 15 residues. The germline gives CDR1 LNHDA, CDR2 SQIVND (reference sequence). The CDR3 reads CASSISGGLTDTQYF. In DNA form, the CDR3 reads TGTGCCAGTAGTATCAGCGGGGGTCTCACAGATACGCAGTATTTT.

This clone was picked up a small number of times. CDR3 nucleotides: TGTGCCAGCAGCCCCAGCCAGGCCCCTGGAAACACCATATATTTT. This sequence encodes CASSPSQAPGNTIYF. The chain couples TRBV5-4 to TRBJ1-3; D call uncertain. The CDR3 is 15 amino acids. Germline CDR1 SGHNT, CDR2 YYREEE (reference sequence). V was clipped by 4 bases and J by 2 bases, with 13 bases between them.

The chain couples TRBV19 to TRBJ2-5, with TRBD1 matching over 10 bases. Germline V gene lookup returns CDR1 LNHDA and CDR2 SQIVND (reference sequence). The ends lost 4 bases at V and 5 bases at J; junction bases unmatched: 7. The length of the CDR3 is 15 residues. For the CDR3, the DNA is TGTGCCAGTAGTAGACCGGGACAGGGGCAGGAGACCCAGTACTTC. This translates into CASSRPGQGQETQYF.

V usage is TRBV27 and J usage is TRBJ2-7, with D hard to call. Trimming removed 4 bases from V and 2 bases from J, with 9 bases in between. The CDR3 sequence is 13 residues long. The germline CDR1 and CDR2 sequences are MNHEY and SMNVEV (reference sequence). As DNA, the CDR3 is TGTGCCAGCAGTTCCTCAGGCCCCTACGAGCAGTACTTC. This translates into CASSSSGPYEQYF.

This clone was seen once. The V gene is TRBV29-1, the J gene TRBJ2-7, with TRBD1 matching over 11 bases. The CDR3 runs to 14 residues. After removal of 7 bases from V and 4 bases from J, the junction contained 9 bases not matched to a gene. Germline V gene lookup returns CDR1 SQVTM and CDR2 ANQGSEA. The CDR3 DNA follows: TGCAGCGGGGGGGCCGGGACAGGGGGGTACGAGCAGTACTTC. This translates into CSGGAGTGGYEQYF.

The V and J genes are TRBV6-6 and TRBJ2-3, with D perhaps assigned TRBD1 or TRBD2 (5 bases each). Germline CDR1 and CDR2: MNHNY and SVGAGI (reference sequence). The CDR3 sequence is 16 residues long. V was cut by 3 bases and J by 2 bases, with 15 bases left in between. The CDR3 spells CASSYQRGAPTDTQYF. CDR3 coding DNA: TGTGCCAGCAGTTATCAACGAGGGGCCCCCACAGATACGCAGTATTTT.

This clone was found once. CDR3: CASSLDVALNTGELFF. In nucleotides, the CDR3 is TGCGCCAGCAGCTTGGATGTCGCCTTGAACACCGGGGAGCTGTTTTTT. This sequence joins TRBV5-1 and TRBJ2-2, with no clear D. This CDR3 contains 16 residues. Trimming cost V 0 bases and J 1 base, with 10 bases left between them. Germline V gives CDR1 SGHRS, CDR2 YFSETQ. Full variable domain (outside the CDR3, taken from reference TRBV5-1 and TRBJ2-2): KAGVTQTPRYLIKTRGQQVTLSCSPISGHRSVSWYQQTPGQGLQFLFEYFSETQRNKGNFPGRFSGRQFSNSRSEMNVSTLELGDSALYLCASSLDVALNTGELFFGEGSRLTVL.

This rearrangement joins TRBV5-8 to TRBJ2-5; TRBD1 aligns across 8 bases. The germline V gene encodes CDR1 SGHTS and CDR2 YDEGEE. V lost 1 base, J lost 2 bases, and 13 bases stayed unmatched. The length of the CDR3 is 18 residues. The CDR3 DNA follows: TGTGCCAGCAGCTTGTATATTACCCAGGGGGCGTGGCAAGAGACCCAGTACTTC. This codes for CASSLYITQGAWQETQYF.

The gene calls are TRBV15 and TRBJ1-5, with no clear D. V shed 5 bases and J shed 3 bases, with 17 bases lying between them. Per germline, CDR1 LNHNV and CDR2 YYDKDF (reference sequence). The CDR3 extends over 16 amino acids. The CDR3 sequence is CATSPIDTEVNQPQHF. The CDR3, as DNA: TGTGCCACCAGCCCTATTGATACAGAGGTCAATCAGCCCCAGCATTTT.

V is TRBV7-9 and J is TRBJ2-1; 11 nucleotides align to TRBD2. The CDR3 is 16 residues long. Unmatched junction bases numbered 13, after V lost 7 bases and J lost 8 bases. CDR1 is SEHNR, CDR2 FQNEAQ, per germline (reference sequence). For the CDR3, the DNA is TGTGCCAGCACCTCACTTCATAGCGGGGGGGCCTATGAGCAGTTCTTC. This gives the protein CASTSLHSGGAYEQFF.

This sequence joins TRBV5-6 and TRBJ2-7; no clear D gene. Looked up from germline, CDR1 is SGHDT and CDR2 is YYEEEE. CDR3 size: 13 residues. The V and J ends lost 3 bases and 3 bases respectively, with 10 bases between them. For the CDR3, the DNA is TGTGCCAGCAGCTCCCTTAACGGCTACGAGCAGTACTTC. Amino acid sequence: CASSSLNGYEQYF.

V is TRBV5-1 and J is TRBJ1-2; D perhaps matches TRBD1 (6 bases). Germline-derived CDR1 and CDR2 are SGHRS and YFSETQ. The length of the CDR3 is 13 residues. V gave up 5 bases and J gave up 2 bases, with 10 bases separating them. As DNA, the CDR3 is TGCGCCAGCAGTGGGGGCAGAAACTATGGCTACACCTTC. Its translation is CASSGGRNYGYTF.

The chain recombines TRBV5-6 with TRBJ2-7, with 8 bases lining up with TRBD1. Germline CDR1 and CDR2: SGHDT and YYEEEE. J lost 6 bases, V lost 0 bases, and 5 bases had no gene match. The CDR3 runs 14 residues. DNA of the CDR3: TGTGCCAGCAGCTTGGTTCAGGGGGCGGGCGAGCAGTACTTC. Its translation is CASSLVQGAGEQYF.

The chain recombines TRBV5-1 with TRBJ1-3, with D uncertain. Trimming removed 0 bases from V and 0 bases from J, with 13 bases in between. The CDR3 spans 17 residues. CDR1 is SGHRS and CDR2 is YFSETQ in the germline V gene. In DNA, the CDR3 is TGCGCCAGCAGCTTGGCCGTCTTCTCGAGCTCTGGAAACACCATATATTTT. It is translated as CASSLAVFSSSGNTIYF.

This clone showed up just a few times. The rearrangement links TRBV9 to TRBJ2-3, with D unclear. Trimming shortened V by 9 bases and J by 6 bases, and 14 bases separated the two germline ends. The CDR3 is made up of 12 amino acids. Per the germline V gene, CDR1 is SGDLS and CDR2 is YYNGEE. CDR3: CATNDSPDTQYF. As DNA, the CDR3 is TGTGCCACCAACGATTCCCCGGATACGCAGTATTTT.

This chain links TRBV5-1 with TRBJ2-5; possible D gene TRBD1, 6 bases. Germline values: CDR1 SGHRS, CDR2 YFSETQ. The V end was cut by 6 bases, the J end by 5 bases, with 14 bases between. The CDR3 sequence is 13 residues long. CDR3 bases: TGCGCCAGCAAGCAGGGGAGTATTGAGACCCAGTACTTC. It specifies CASKQGSIETQYF.

This clone was observed a single time. The V gene is TRBV19, the J gene TRBJ1-5; D not resolved. The germline V gene has CDR1 LNHDA and CDR2 SQIVND (reference sequence). This CDR3 contains 15 residues. Trimming took 4 bases from V and 5 from J, leaving 15 bases between them. CDR3 sequence: CASSRMAGVDQPQHF. The CDR3 nucleotides are TGTGCCAGTAGTAGGATGGCGGGAGTCGATCAGCCCCAGCATTTT.